This T cell receptor (beta chain) appears in the sequencing data of a study of CD8+CD57+ T cells in acquired aplastic anemia. Study as a whole: An average of roughly 3.2 ug of DNA was obtained from sorted CD4+ and CD8+ cells. Broader study findings: Patients and controls turned out to have 25 to 30 CD8+ CDR3 sequences in common.

Regarding this clonotype: What it binds is not known.

The length of the CDR3 is 14 residues. CDR1 and CDR2 from the germline V gene are LNHDA and SQIVND (reference sequence). V lost 6 bases, J lost 11 bases, and 20 bases lay in between. Template material for TCR beta VDJ and CDR3 profiling consisted of genomic DNA. TCRdb analysed the reads with MiXCR anew, one entry per CDR3 protein. The profile shows 400,000 to 600,000 distinct CDR3 sequences, about a third of them singletons. Flow cytometry had shown expanded CD8+CD57+ cells in the patients chosen for sequencing. Severe acquired aplastic anemia was diagnosed in all patients. Patients had not yet gotten any therapy when their blood was taken for sampling.

This chain links TRBV19 with TRBJ1-5, with D perhaps matching TRBD1 (5 bases). This receptor was taken from a human donor with aplastic anemia. The sample comprised sorted CD4+, CD8+, or CD8+CD57+ T cells (not recorded which) from PBMCs. CDR3 in amino acids: CASSPGLAGETQHF. The CDR3, as DNA: TGTGCCAGTAGCCCGGGACTAGCAGGCGAGACCCAGCATTTT.